The 8 T cell receptor beta chains reported below all come from one sample, sequenced in a study of CD8+CD57+ T cells in acquired aplastic anemia. General observations from the study: The CD8+CD57+ cells of patients were less diverse than their total CD4+ and CD8+ pools.

Researchers used genomic DNA as the template to profile TCR beta VDJ and CDR3. Using its own MiXCR run on the reads, TCRdb lists one record per CDR3 protein. The sample contains 17,000 or so distinct CDR3 sequences, more than 30% of which appear only once. Selection for sequencing was limited to patients who had shown CD8+CD57+ cell expansion by flow cytometry. Their antigens are not known. Sequences were obtained from CD8+CD57+ T cells sorted from PBMCs. The sample's subset: bead-enriched CD8+CD57+ effector memory T cells from SAA patients. The receptors come from a human donor with aplastic anemia.

This clonotype was seen only once. The chain links TRBV15 to TRBJ1-1, with D hard to call. In germline, CDR1 is LNHNV, CDR2 YYDKDF (reference sequence). V gave up 2 bases and J gave up 1 base, with 8 bases separating them. This CDR3 is built from 14 residues. The CDR3 spells CATSRPFPNTEAFF. The CDR3 DNA reads TGTGCCACCAGCAGACCATTTCCGAACACTGAAGCTTTCTTT. The full variable domain, completed using reference TRBV15 and TRBJ1-1, is DAMVIQNPRYQVTQFGKPVTLSCSQTLNHNVMYWYQQKSSQAPKLLFHYYDKDFNNEADTPDNFQSRRPNTSFCFLDIRSPGLGDTAMYLCATSRPFPNTEAFFGQGTRLTVV.

This chain connects TRBV20-1 to TRBJ1-5, with 7 bases matching TRBD1. Per the germline V gene, CDR1 is DFQATT and CDR2 is SNEGSKA (reference sequence). V gave up 3 bases and J gave up 0 bases; unmatched junction bases: 5. The CDR3 totals 15 residues. The CDR3 loop reads CSARGQPYSNQPQHF. In DNA, the CDR3 is TGCAGTGCTAGGGGACAGCCTTATAGCAATCAGCCCCAGCATTTT.

The chain combines TRBV10-1 with TRBJ1-5, with D possibly TRBD1 on 5 matching bases. CDR3 size: 16 residues. Germline V lookup: CDR1 WNHNN, CDR2 SYGVQD (reference sequence). V dropped 3 bases and J dropped 2 bases, with 14 bases sitting between them. The CDR3 region has the DNA TGCGCCAGCAGTGAAACGGAGGGGTACGGCAATCAGCCCCAGCATTTT. Encoded protein: CASSETEGYGNQPQHF.

A remark on this clonotype: The CDR3 ends on some other residue instead of the conserved phenylalanine or tryptophan, so this is likely a read error. The chain links TRBV5-1 to TRBJ2-2, with D possibly matching TRBD1 (6 bases). The V end was cut by 3 bases, the J end by 4 bases, with 13 bases between. Germline V CDR1 and CDR2: SGHRS, YFSETQ. The CDR3 runs to 15 residues. CDR3 bases: TGCGCCAGCAGCTCAAAATTCAGGGGCACCGGGGAGCTGTTTCTT. It codes for CASSSKFRGTGELFL.

This chain links TRBV5-4 with TRBJ2-7, with TRBD2 matching 13 bases. The CDR3 loop spans 17 amino acids. The germline CDR1 and CDR2 sequences are SGHNT and YYREEE (reference sequence). The V gene end was trimmed by 3 bases and the J gene end by 4 bases; junction bases not matched to a gene: 10. The CDR3 loop reads CASSWSGWTSGSYEQYF. The CDR3 DNA sequence: TGTGCCAGCAGCTGGTCTGGTTGGACTAGCGGGAGTTACGAGCAGTACTTC. Full variable domain (rest looked up from reference TRBV5-4 and TRBJ2-7): ETGVTQSPTHLIKTRGQQVTLRCSSQSGHNTVSWYQQALGQGPQFIFQYYREEENGRGNFPPRFSGLQFPNYSSELNVNALELDDSALYLCASSWSGWTSGSYEQYFGPGTRLTVT.

This clonotype was observed a few times. The genes are TRBV7-6 and TRBJ1-3; no clear D gene. Trimming took off 10 bases at V and 8 bases at J, with 12 bases between the two ends. Germline assignment: CDR1 SGHVS and CDR2 FNYEAQ. The CDR3 runs 11 residues. CDR3 loop: CAILMRDTIYF. The DNA of the CDR3 is TGTGCCATTCTCATGAGGGACACCATATATTTT. Using reference TRBV7-6 and TRBJ1-3 for the parts outside the CDR3, the full variable domain is GAGVSQSPRYKVTKRGQDVALRCDPISGHVSLYWYRQALGQGPEFLTYFNYEAQQDKSGLPNDRFSAERPEGSISTLTIQRTEQRDSAMYRCAILMRDTIYFGEGSWLTVV.

The chain has TRBV20-1 and TRBJ2-3, with 7 positions matching TRBD1. The J call may be in error: the DNA end matches TRBJ1-5 better. Germline V gene data show CDR1 as DFQATT and CDR2 as SNEGSKA (reference sequence). The CDR3 spans 13 residues. The CDR3 DNA reads as TGCAGTGCTACCCTCGACAGGGTCGATACGCAGCATTTT. It translates to CSATLDRVDTQHF.

The chain combines TRBV6-1 with TRBJ1-1; tentative D call: TRBD1 (5 bases). The V and J ends lost 5 bases and 7 bases respectively, with 14 bases between them. This CDR3 is 13 amino acids long. Germline V gene lookup returns CDR1 MNHNS and CDR2 SASEGT. CDR3 in DNA: TGTGCCAGCAGTATCACCTCAGGGTTTGAAGCTTTCTTT. This encodes CASSITSGFEAFF.